This T cell receptor beta chain was observed in a study of intratumoral heterogeneity in liver cancer. The hepatocellular carcinoma nodule was sampled at distinct, geographically separated regions. Only in-frame clones appear in the TCRdb table, and some are missing; sequencing was by immunoSEQ multiplex PCR. The sample lists about 3,000 clones, 71% occurring once. Germline V lookup: CDR1 MDHEN, CDR2 SYDVKM. CDR3 length: 13 amino acids. Trimming took 7 bases from V and 3 from J; bases not matched to a gene: 4. The sample here was tumor tissue, taken before any cancer treatment. The TCR sequence derives from a woman in her 70s with hepatocellular carcinoma. The chain joins TRBV28 to TRBJ2-7; TRBD1 aligns across 9 bases. CDR3 amino acids: CASKGQGNYEQYF. For the CDR3, the DNA is TGTGCCAGCAAGGGACAGGGCAACTACGAGCAGTACTTC.